This is a list of T cell receptor beta chains from one sample in a study of cytomegalovirus exposure and HLA in healthy donors. Here immunoSEQ multiplex PCR was the method, and the copy in TCRdb shows in-frame clones only, minus some. The sample comprises 100,000 to 120,000 clones, roughly 88% of which are singletons, and roughly 3% rests with the top ten. Sample: PBMCs. The source is a woman in her late teens or twenties in good health and CMV-seronegative. CDR3s include the opening cysteine and the closing phenylalanine or tryptophan. The order of the fields is CDR3 length, clone size, J gene, D gene, V gene, CDR3 DNA, CDR3 protein. D genes are given only for firm matches. The size of a clone is reported for some rows only, either as once, few or many, or as a class for expanded clones.

>15|few|TRBJ1-5|TRBD1|TRBV7-2
TGTGCCAGCAGCTGGACAGGGGGAAGCAATCAGCCCCAGCATTTT
CASSWTGGSNQPQHF
>11|few|TRBJ1-2|TRBD1|TRBV2
TGTGCCAGCAACCTGGGACAGGAATACACCTTC
CASNLGQEYTF
>13|once|TRBJ2-7|.|TRBV30
TGTGCCTGGAGAAACACAGGAGATTACGAGCAGTACTTC
CAWRNTGDYEQYF
>15|.|TRBJ2-5|TRBD2|TRBV6-6
TGTGCCAGCAGGGCGAGGGTGGGGGGGGAAGAGACCCAGTACTTC
CASRARVGGEETQYF
>17|.|TRBJ1-6|TRBD1|TRBV7-2
TGTGCCAGCAGCTTAACGTTCCCGGGACAGAGAAATTCACCCCTCCACTTT
CASSLTFPGQRNSPLHF
>12|.|TRBJ1-1|.|TRBV6-5
TGTGCCAGCAGTTCCTTGAGGGGGGAAGCTTTCTTT
CASSSLRGEAFF
>14|.|TRBJ2-3|.|TRBV27
TGTGCCAGCAGGCCAGCCGGGAGCACAGATACGCAGTATTTT
CASRPAGSTDTQYF
>15|.|TRBJ1-2|.|TRBV9
TGTGCCAGCAGCCCCCGACAGGTTGCTAACTATGGCTACACCTTC
CASSPRQVANYGYTF
>16|few|TRBJ1-6|.|TRBV7-8
TGTGCCAGCAGCTTAGGACATGCCTCCTATAATTCACCCCTCCACTTT
CASSLGHASYNSPLHF
>16|.|TRBJ1-5|TRBD1|TRBV27
TGTGCCAGCAGTTTATTAGGACAGGGTAGCAATCAGCCCCAGCATTTT
CASSLLGQGSNQPQHF
>19|.|TRBJ1-2|TRBD1|TRBV7-9
TGTGCCAGCAGCTTCCAAAACTTGGGACAGGACCGGGCAAACTATGGCTACACCTTC
CASSFQNLGQDRANYGYTF
>15|.|TRBJ1-3|.|TRBV13
TGTGCCAGCAGCTTAGGCCGGGTCAAGGGAAACACCATATATTTT
CASSLGRVKGNTIYF
>12|.|TRBJ1-2|.|TRBV4-1
TGCGCCAGCAGCGGGGAGCGGAATGGCTACACCTTC
CASSGERNGYTF
>13|.|TRBJ1-5|TRBD1|TRBV2
TGTGCCAGCAAGCAGGGGGCGAACCAGCCCCAGCATTTT
CASKQGANQPQHF
>15|once|TRBJ1-4|TRBD1|TRBV7-8
TGTGCCAGCAGCTTAACAGGGGCAACTAATGAAAAACTGTTTTTT
CASSLTGATNEKLFF
>13|.|TRBJ2-7|.|TRBV6-5
TGTGCCAGCAGCTTCCGGGAGTCCTACGAGCAGTACTTC
CASSFRESYEQYF
>15|.|TRBJ2-7|TRBD2|TRBV13
TGTGCCAGCAGCTCCTTGACTAGCGGGGCTGACGAGCAGTACTTC
CASSSLTSGADEQYF
>14|few|TRBJ2-5|.|TRBV6-1
TGTGCCAGCAGAGACAGGCCATTCCAAGAGACCCAGTACTTC
CASRDRPFQETQYF
>12|.|TRBJ1-1|.|TRBV7-8
TGTGCCAGCAGCCCGGGGGGGACTGAAGCTTTCTTT
CASSPGGTEAFF
>14|.|TRBJ1-1|.|TRBV5-6
TGTGCCAGCAGCTTTAGGGGAGGAGGGACTGAAGCTTTCTTT
CASSFRGGGTEAFF
>16|.|TRBJ2-2|.|TRBV25-1
TGTGCCAGCTCCCTAATGGTACAGGGGGGGACCGGGGAGCTGTTTTTT
CASSLMVQGGTGELFF
>13|.|TRBJ1-2|.|TRBV30
TGTGCCTCTGAGGGAAGGAATGACCGTGGCTACACCTTC
CASEGRNDRGYTF
>13|.|TRBJ2-1|.|TRBV5-1
TGCGCCAGCAGCGTGGGGGGCGACAATGAGCAGTTCTTC
CASSVGGDNEQFF
>14|.|TRBJ1-1|.|TRBV6-6
TGTGCTACCAAGGGGGGGCGAAAGAACACTGAAGCTTTCTTT
CATKGGRKNTEAFF
>15|.|TRBJ2-7|.|TRBV5-1
TGCGCCAGCAGCCCGGCGGCGGCTGCGACCTACGAGCAGTACTTC
CASSPAAAATYEQYF
>15|.|TRBJ2-2|.|TRBV18
TGTGCCAGCACCTCACAGCCTCTGAACACCGGGGAGCTGTTTTTT
CASTSQPLNTGELFF
>16|.|TRBJ2-1|.|TRBV9
TGTGCCAGCAGCGTGTGGGATAGGGGTTCCTACAATGAGCAGTTCTTC
CASSVWDRGSYNEQFF
>15|.|TRBJ1-3|.|TRBV5-6
TGTGCCAGCAGCGTCGGACAGCACTCTGGAAACACCATATATTTT
CASSVGQHSGNTIYF
>17|once|TRBJ2-7|.|TRBV5-1
TGCGCCAGCAGCTTGAACCCACAGGCGCGAACCGGCTACGAGCAGTACTTC
CASSLNPQARTGYEQYF
>15|once|TRBJ2-6|.|TRBV28
TGTGCCAGCTGCCCCCCCGGCTCTGGGGCCAACGTCCTGACTTTC
CASCPPGSGANVLTF
>12|.|TRBJ2-2|TRBD2|TRBV6-1
TGTGCCAGCAGTCCCGGGAGGTGGGAGCTGTTTTTT
CASSPGRWELFF
>16|.|TRBJ2-5|.|TRBV14
TGTGCCAGCAGCCAAGATCGCGGATTCAGGGTAGAGACCCAGTACTTC
CASSQDRGFRVETQYF
>14|.|TRBJ2-7|.|TRBV19
TGTGCCAGTAGTATGTTCAGGGAAGAAAACGAGCAGTACTTC
CASSMFREENEQYF
>14|.|TRBJ1-1|TRBD1|TRBV14
TGTGCCACCCGGGACAGGGGAATGAACACTGAAGCTTTCTTT
CATRDRGMNTEAFF
>14|.|TRBJ2-7|.|TRBV5-8
TGTGCCAGCAGCTTGGGGCAGGGATCCTACGAGCAGTACTTC
CASSLGQGSYEQYF
>11|.|TRBJ2-7|.|TRBV20-1
TGCAGTGTTCGACTAGCCTACGAGCAGTACTTC
CSVRLAYEQYF
>15|.|TRBJ2-1|.|TRBV6-4
TGTGCCAGCAGTGATTCCGGGACTCCTTACAATGAGCAGTTCTTC
CASSDSGTPYNEQFF
>12|.|TRBJ1-1|.|TRBV11-2
TGTGCCAGCAGCCCGGGGGACTGGGAAGCTTTCTTT
CASSPGDWEAFF
>12|.|TRBJ2-7|TRBD2|TRBV5-1
TGCGCCAGCAGCGCGGGGGGGCCCGAGCAGTACTTC
CASSAGGPEQYF
>15|.|TRBJ1-5|TRBD1|TRBV2
TGTGCCAGCAGTACGGACAGGTCGCCTAATCAGCCCCAGCATTTT
CASSTDRSPNQPQHF
>16|.|TRBJ2-2|TRBD1|TRBV7-3
TGTGCCAGCAGCTTATCCCTGCCAGGGGGCACCGGGGAGCTGTTTTTT
CASSLSLPGGTGELFF
>15|.|TRBJ2-3|TRBD2|TRBV2
TGTGCCAGCATCCTAGCGGGGGCCAGCACAGATACGCAGTATTTT
CASILAGASTDTQYF
>15|.|TRBJ1-5|.|TRBV27
TGTGCCAGCAGTTTGGGAGGGGATGGCAATCAGCCCCAGCATTTT
CASSLGGDGNQPQHF
>12|many|TRBJ2-1|.|TRBV25-1
TGTGCCACCAACGGAGCCTACAATGAGCAGTTCTTC
CATNGAYNEQFF
>13|.|TRBJ1-1|.|TRBV30
TGTGCCTGGAGTCATACAGGGAACACTGAAGCTTTCTTT
CAWSHTGNTEAFF
>15|few|TRBJ1-6|.|TRBV2
TGTGCCAGCAGCGGGGAGGGCTCCTATAATTCACCCCTCCACTTT
CASSGEGSYNSPLHF
>13|.|TRBJ2-1|TRBD1|TRBV5-1
TGCGCCAGCAGCACGACAGGGTGGAATGAGCAGTTCTTC
CASSTTGWNEQFF
>13|.|TRBJ1-2|.|TRBV27
TGTGCCAGCAGTTTTTCGGGGATAAGTGGCTACACCTTC
CASSFSGISGYTF
>15|once|TRBJ2-5|.|TRBV5-4
TGTGCCAGCAGGCCCTCCGGTACTAGCTTAGAGACCCAGTACTTC
CASRPSGTSLETQYF
>14|few|TRBJ1-6|TRBD1|TRBV11-2
TGTGCCAGCAGCCCGGGACAGGGTCATTCACCCCTCCACTTT
CASSPGQGHSPLHF
>12|.|TRBJ1-1|.|TRBV7-9
TGTGCCAGCAGCCAGAACGACAGGGAAGCTTTCTTT
CASSQNDREAFF
>13|.|TRBJ1-2|TRBD1|TRBV27
TGTGCCTCCCGGACAGGGGGGATTCATGGCTACACCTTC
CASRTGGIHGYTF
>15|.|TRBJ2-5|.|TRBV2
TGTGCCAGCAGACGACAGTTTAAGGACCAAGAGACCCAGTACTTC
CASRRQFKDQETQYF
>15|.|TRBJ1-1|TRBD1|TRBV5-1
TGCGCCAGCAGCTTCTCTCCGGGACAGGGCACTGAAGCTTTCTTT
CASSFSPGQGTEAFF
>15|.|TRBJ1-6|TRBD1|TRBV5-6
TGTGCCAGCAGCTCCGACAGGGATTATAATTCACCCCTCCACTTT
CASSSDRDYNSPLHF
>15|.|TRBJ2-3|.|TRBV6-5
TGTGCCAGCAGTTCGGGGGGCGCCAGCACAGATACGCAGTATTTT
CASSSGGASTDTQYF
>14|.|TRBJ2-7|.|TRBV5-1
TGCGCCAGCAGCCCGGGACTGAATACTTACGAGCAGTACTTC
CASSPGLNTYEQYF
>12|.|TRBJ1-1|.|TRBV29-1
TGCAGCGTTGATCCCCGAACTTTTGAAGCTTTCTTT
CSVDPRTFEAFF
>14|.|TRBJ2-2|.|TRBV4-2
TGTGCCAGCAGCGGGGGCCCGAACACCGGGGAGCTGTTTTTT
CASSGGPNTGELFF
>14|.|TRBJ1-2|.|TRBV5-6
TGTGCCAGCAGCTTGCCGGGGTCCTATGATGGCTACACCTTC
CASSLPGSYDGYTF